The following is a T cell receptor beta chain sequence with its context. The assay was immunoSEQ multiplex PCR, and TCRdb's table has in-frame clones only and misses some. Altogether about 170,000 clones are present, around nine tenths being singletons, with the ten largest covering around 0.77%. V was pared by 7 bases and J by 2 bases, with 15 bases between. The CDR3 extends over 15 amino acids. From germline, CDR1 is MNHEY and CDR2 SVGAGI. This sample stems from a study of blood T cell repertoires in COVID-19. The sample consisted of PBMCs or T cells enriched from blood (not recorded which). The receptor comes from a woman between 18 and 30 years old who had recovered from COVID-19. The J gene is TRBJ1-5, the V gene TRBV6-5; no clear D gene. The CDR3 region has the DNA TGTGCCAGCACCTCGTTATCGCAGGGCAATCAGCCCCAGCATTTT. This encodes CASTSLSQGNQPQHF.